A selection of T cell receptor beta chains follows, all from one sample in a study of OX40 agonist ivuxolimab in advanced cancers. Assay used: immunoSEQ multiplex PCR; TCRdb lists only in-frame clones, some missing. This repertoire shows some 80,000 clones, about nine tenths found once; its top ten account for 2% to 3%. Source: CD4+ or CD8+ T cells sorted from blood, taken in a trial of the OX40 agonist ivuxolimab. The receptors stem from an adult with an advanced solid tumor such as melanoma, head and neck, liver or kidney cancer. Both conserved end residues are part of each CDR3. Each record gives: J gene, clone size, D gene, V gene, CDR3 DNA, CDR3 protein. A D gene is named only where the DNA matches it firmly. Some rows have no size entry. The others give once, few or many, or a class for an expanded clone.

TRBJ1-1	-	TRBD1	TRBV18	TGTGCCAGCTCACCGGGACAGGGGGCGATGGGCACTGAAGCTTTCTTT	CASSPGQGAMGTEAFF
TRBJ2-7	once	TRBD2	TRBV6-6	TGTGCCAGCAGTTACCCTCTAGCGGGGGGGCACTACGAGCAGTACTTC	CASSYPLAGGHYEQYF
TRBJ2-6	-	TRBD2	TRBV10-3	TGTGCCACGGGAGGGAGAGTCTCTGGGGCCAACGTCCTGACTTTC	CATGGRVSGANVLTF
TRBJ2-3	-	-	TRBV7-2	TGTGCCAGCAGCACGCCCGCTCCAGATACGCAGTATTTT	CASSTPAPDTQYF
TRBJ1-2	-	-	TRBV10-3	TGTGCCATCAGTGAAATGGGCTATGGCTACACCTTC	CAISEMGYGYTF
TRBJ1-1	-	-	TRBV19	TGTGCCAGTAGTATAGAGGGGGGACCGAACACTGAAGCTTTCTTT	CASSIEGGPNTEAFF
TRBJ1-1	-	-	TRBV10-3	TGTGCCATCAAATTGACAGGAGTGGACACTGAAGCTTTCTTT	CAIKLTGVDTEAFF
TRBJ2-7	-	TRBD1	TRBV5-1	TGCGCCAGCAGCCACAATCTCGGACAGGGCCACGAGCAGTACTTC	CASSHNLGQGHEQYF
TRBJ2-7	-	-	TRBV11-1	TGTGCCAGCAGGGCCCGGGGGCGACGCTACGAGCAGTACTTC	CASRARGRRYEQYF
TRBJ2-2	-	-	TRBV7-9	TGTGCCAGCCGCCAGCTAGACCAGGGGGGAACCGGGGAGCTGTTTTTT	CASRQLDQGGTGELFF
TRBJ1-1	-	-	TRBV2	TGTGCCAGCAGTGAAACAAGGACAGTCACTGAAGCTTTCTTT	CASSETRTVTEAFF
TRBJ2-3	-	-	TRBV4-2	TGTGCCAGCAGCCAAGATAGGCTCACAGATACGCAGTATTTT	CASSQDRLTDTQYF
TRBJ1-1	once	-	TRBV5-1	TGCGCCAGCAGCTTGGTCGGCGCCTTGGTGGCTGAAGCTTTCTTT	CASSLVGALVAEAFF
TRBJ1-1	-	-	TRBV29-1	TGCAGCGTTGAAACGGAACCTAAGAACACTGAAGCTTTCTTT	CSVETEPKNTEAFF
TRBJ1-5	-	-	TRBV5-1	TGCGCCAGCAGCTCCGGAGGGGGGTTGGAGCCCCAGCATTTT	CASSSGGGLEPQHF
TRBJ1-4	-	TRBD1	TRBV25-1	TGTGCCAGCGCGCTCCCGGACAGGTTTAATGAAAAACTGTTTTTT	CASALPDRFNEKLFF
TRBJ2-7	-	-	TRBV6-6	TGTGCCAGCAGTTACTCCCCCTTGAGAGCGTCCTACGAGCAGTACTTC	CASSYSPLRASYEQYF
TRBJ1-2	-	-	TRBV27	TGTGCCAGCAGTCCCCGGCGGGGGGGAGGAGGCTACACCTTC	CASSPRRGGGGYTF
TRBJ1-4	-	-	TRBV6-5	TGTGCCAGCAGTCGGACAGCAACTAATGAAAAACTGTTTTTT	CASSRTATNEKLFF
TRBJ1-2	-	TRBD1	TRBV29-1	TGCAGCGGCTGGGGACAGGCGAGCCGGGGCTACACCTTC	CSGWGQASRGYTF
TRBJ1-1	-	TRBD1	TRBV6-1	TGTGCCAGCAGTGGGTTATGGGACAGGGACACTGAAGCTTTCTTT	CASSGLWDRDTEAFF
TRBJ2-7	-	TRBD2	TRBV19	TGTGCCAGTAGTATGGTGGCGGGAGGGGTCGAGCAGTACTTC	CASSMVAGGVEQYF
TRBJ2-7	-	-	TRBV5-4	TGTGCCAGCGGATCCGGACGGAGTACCTACGAGCAGTACTTC	CASGSGRSTYEQYF
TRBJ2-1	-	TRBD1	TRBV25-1	TGTGCCAGCAGTGGACAGGGGGCGAGTAATGAGCAGTTCTTC	CASSGQGASNEQFF